One sample yielded the 25 T cell receptor beta chains listed below, sequenced in a study of vaccination and CD4 T cells after COVID-19. Sequenced with the Oncomine TCR Beta short-read assay was DNA taken from cultured CD4+ T cells. TCRdb re-derived calls from the PCR reads in MiXCR, one entry per CDR3 protein. The sample has 15,000 to 20,000 distinct CDR3 sequences; 45% to 65% are singletons. Their recognized antigens are unknown. This sample's treatment: approximately nine-day PBMC culture with coronavirus spike peptide pools or control peptides (ViraFEST assay). Input material: CD4+ T cells from blood, cultured in vitro. The receptors originated from a human donor who had recovered from COVID-19.

The rearrangement uses TRBV28 and TRBJ2-1; D is unclear. CDR1 and CDR2 from the germline V gene are MDHEN and SYDVKM. V lost 3 bases and J lost 6, with 6 bases in between. The CDR3 consists of 12 residues. This CDR3 is CASSLVGNEQFF. The CDR3 DNA follows: TGTGCCAGCAGTTTGGTAGGCAATGAGCAGTTCTTC.

This clonotype has only a few counts. The V call is TRBV2, the J call TRBJ2-7, with 8 bases identical to TRBD1. Looked up from germline, CDR1 is SNHLY and CDR2 is FYNNEI. The CDR3 is 14 residues long. Trimming removed 6 bases from V and 4 bases from J; junction bases left unmatched: 8. Written as DNA, the CDR3 is TGTGCCAGCAGGCGACAGGGGTCGGTGTACGAGCAGTACTTC. It codes for CASRRQGSVYEQYF.

This clonotype was recorded a few times. V gene TRBV2 combines with J gene TRBJ2-1, with TRBD2 matching over 12 bases. Per germline, CDR1 SNHLY and CDR2 FYNNEI. V lost 11 bases, J lost 6 bases, and 8 bases stayed unmatched. The CDR3 loop spans 14 amino acids. The DNA for the CDR3 is TGTGCCTGGCCGACTAGCGGGAGTGGCAATGAGCAGTTCTTC. Its protein is CAWPTSGSGNEQFF.

The V call is TRBV7-3, the J call TRBJ1-1; TRBD1 might be the D (6 bases). Trimming took 1 base from V and 6 from J, leaving 15 bases between them. Germline V lookup: CDR1 SGHTA, CDR2 FQGTGA. The CDR3 has 15 amino acids. The CDR3 region is CASSLIGGSDSEAFF. The CDR3 nucleotides read TGTGCCAGCAGCTTAATAGGGGGGTCGGACTCTGAAGCTTTCTTT.

The table lists this clonotype with a count of one. The chain has TRBV30 and TRBJ2-5; 8 bases match TRBD1. The germline CDR1 and CDR2 sequences are GTSNPN and SVGIG (reference sequence). The CDR3 has 11 amino acids. Trimming cost V 4 bases and J 10 bases; bases outside gene matches: 5. Here the CDR3 reads CAWTLGTGQYF. CDR3 bases: TGTGCCTGGACCCTGGGGACAGGCCAGTACTTC.

The J gene is TRBJ2-3, the V gene TRBV20-1; TRBD2 matches 8 bases. In germline, CDR1 is DFQATT, CDR2 SNEGSKA (reference sequence). V dropped 1 base and J dropped 3; count of bases not matched to a gene: 9. The CDR3 has 16 amino acids. The CDR3 loop is CSARVAGIGWTDTQYF. Here the CDR3 DNA reads TGCAGTGCTAGAGTAGCGGGGATCGGTTGGACAGATACGCAGTATTTT.

The sample holds one count of this clonotype. The chain employs TRBV29-1 and TRBJ1-2, with 10 bases that match TRBD1. CDR1 SQVTM and CDR2 ANQGSEA come from the germline V gene. The CDR3 runs 13 residues. The trim removed 1 base at V and 5 bases at J, leaving 1 base unmatched. The CDR3 spells CSVEGQGAYGYTF. CDR3 DNA sequence: TGCAGCGTTGAAGGACAGGGGGCTTATGGCTACACCTTC.

This clonotype was seen more than once but under ten times. The gene calls are TRBV10-3 and TRBJ1-6; D gene uncertain. CDR3 size: 17 residues. Germline V lookup: CDR1 ENHRY, CDR2 SYGVKD. Trimming took off 0 bases at V and 4 bases at J, with 13 bases between the two ends. CDR3 protein: CAISESGATRYNSPLHF. The DNA of the CDR3 is TGTGCCATCAGTGAGTCAGGAGCGACGAGATATAATTCACCCCTCCACTTT.

The genes are TRBV11-1 and TRBJ2-4; 7 nucleotides line up with TRBD1. The CDR3 is made up of 15 amino acids. Unmatched junction bases numbered 5, after V lost 3 bases and J lost 3 bases. From germline, CDR1 is SGHAT and CDR2 FQDESV (reference sequence). The DNA for the CDR3 is TGTGCCAGCAGCTTGGGACAGAACTACAAAAACATTCAGTACTTC. As protein: CASSLGQNYKNIQYF.

This chain joins TRBV5-1 and TRBJ1-2; D remains ambiguous. Germline V gene lookup returns CDR1 SGHRS and CDR2 YFSETQ. CDR3 length equals 14 residues. The V end lost 0 bases, the J end lost 3 bases, and 9 bases lay between the germline ends. The CDR3 DNA is TGCGCCAGCAGCTTGGATCGGCAGGACTATGGCTACACCTTC. It is translated as CASSLDRQDYGYTF.

The chain couples TRBV6-2 or TRBV6-3 to TRBJ1-6; D not certain. Trimming cost V 10 bases and J 0 bases, with 10 bases left between them. This CDR3 is 14 amino acids long. Germline CDR1 MNHEY, CDR2 SVGEGT. The DNA of the CDR3 is TGTGCCACGGGTTCAAGCTCCTATAATTCACCCCTCCACTTT. Its translation: CATGSSSYNSPLHF.

V usage is TRBV11-2 and J usage is TRBJ2-7; no reliable D call. The CDR3 length is 15 residues. Germline CDR1 SGHAT, CDR2 FQNNGV. V lost 0 bases and J 5 bases, leaving 14 bases between the germline ends. CDR3 sequence reads: CASSLEGNPGHEQYF. The CDR3 DNA follows: TGTGCCAGCAGCTTAGAGGGCAACCCCGGCCACGAGCAGTACTTC.

The V gene is TRBV20-1, the J gene TRBJ2-3, with unresolved D. V was pared by 5 bases and J by 0 bases, with 9 bases between. CDR1 is DFQATT and CDR2 is SNEGSKA in the germline V gene (reference sequence). This CDR3 spans 13 amino acids. CDR3 amino acids: CSAGRSSTDTQYF. Written as DNA, the CDR3 is TGCAGTGCTGGACGATCTAGCACAGATACGCAGTATTTT.

V is TRBV25-1 and J is TRBJ2-1, with D perhaps matching TRBD1 (6 bases). Germline lookup yields CDR1 MGHDK and CDR2 SYGVNS. The V end was cut by 5 bases, the J end by 7 bases, with 18 bases between. The CDR3 loop spans 15 amino acids. The CDR3 sequence is CASSSGDKYGNEQFF. In nucleotides, the CDR3 is TGTGCCAGCAGTTCTGGGGACAAGTATGGAAATGAGCAGTTCTTC.

This clonotype has only a few counts. The V call is TRBV27, the J call TRBJ1-6; no clear D gene. In germline, CDR1 is MNHEY, CDR2 SMNVEV (reference sequence). Trimming pared 4 bases from V and 9 bases from J, leaving 22 bases between. This CDR3 is built from 17 residues. The DNA of the CDR3 is TGTGCCAGCAGTTCCGTAAGGCTCGGCTTAGGTGTTTCACCCCTCCACTTT. Translation: CASSSVRLGLGVSPLHF.

The chain is built from TRBV5-1 and TRBJ1-5; 12 bases fit TRBD1. The length of the CDR3 is 15 residues. The germline V gene encodes CDR1 SGHRS and CDR2 YFSETQ. Trimming at V came to 3 bases and at J to 7 bases, leaving 5 bases not matched to a gene. The CDR3 bases are TGCGCCAGCAGCTCGGGACAGGGGGCAGGACAGCCCCAGCATTTT. This codes for CASSSGQGAGQPQHF. The full variable domain, with the rest looked up from reference TRBV5-1 and TRBJ1-5, is KAGVTQTPRYLIKTRGQQVTLSCSPISGHRSVSWYQQTPGQGLQFLFEYFSETQRNKGNFPGRFSGRQFSNSRSEMNVSTLELGDSALYLCASSSGQGAGQPQHFGDGTRLSIL.

The chain links TRBV24-1 to TRBJ2-1, with 10 bases aligning to TRBD2. This CDR3 is built from 15 residues. The germline CDR1 and CDR2 sequences are KGHDR and SFDVKD. The trim removed 7 bases at V and 1 base at J, leaving 3 bases unmatched. DNA of the CDR3: TGTGCCACCAGACCAGCGGGGGGGTCCTACAATGAGCAGTTCTTC. Translation: CATRPAGGSYNEQFF.

The rearrangement uses TRBV7-2 and TRBJ1-2; 8 nucleotides line up with TRBD1. CDR3 length: 14 residues. Per germline, CDR1 SGHTA and CDR2 FQGNSA. V was pared by 5 bases and J by 4 bases, with 6 bases of the junction left unmatched. The CDR3 bases are TGTGCCAGCAGCCCGGGACAGGCCTTCTATGGCTACACCTTC. It encodes CASSPGQAFYGYTF.

The V call is TRBV7-9, the J call TRBJ2-7; 7 bases line up with TRBD1. The CDR3 runs 12 residues. The V gene end was trimmed by 6 bases and the J gene end by 6 bases; junction bases not matched to a gene: 5. Germline V gene lookup returns CDR1 SEHNR and CDR2 FQNEAQ (reference sequence). In DNA, the CDR3 is TGTGCCAGCAGTCCGGACAGGCTCGAGCAGTACTTC. Translation: CASSPDRLEQYF. The whole variable domain, remainder taken from reference TRBV7-9 and TRBJ2-7, is DTGVSQNPRHKITKRGQNVTFRCDPISEHNRLYWYRQTLGQGPEFLTYFQNEAQLEKSRLLSDRFSAERPKGSFSTLEIQRTEQGDSAMYLCASSPDRLEQYFGPGTRLTVT.

The genes are TRBV2 and TRBJ2-2; 8 nucleotides line up with TRBD2. The germline V gene has CDR1 SNHLY and CDR2 FYNNEI. CDR3 length equals 15 residues. V shed 6 bases and J 4 bases; nucleotides not matched to a gene: 7. For the CDR3, the DNA is TGTGCCAGCAGGGAGCGGGAGATCGGCACCGGGGAGCTGTTTTTT. It codes for CASREREIGTGELFF.

There are a few counts of this clonotype. The rearrangement uses TRBV20-1 and TRBJ1-5; D uncertain. This CDR3 has 15 residues. The germline gives CDR1 DFQATT, CDR2 SNEGSKA (reference sequence). Deletions cut 3 bases from V and 7 bases from J, with 19 bases between. Written as DNA, the CDR3 is TGCAGTGCTAGGCCTCTAGGAGGCTTCGGGCAGCCCCAGCATTTT. This translates into CSARPLGGFGQPQHF.

The gene calls are TRBV27 and TRBJ1-5; 7 bases fit TRBD1. The CDR3 contains 15 residues. With V trimmed by 0 bases and J by 3 bases, 2 bases remained unmatched. Germline-derived CDR1 and CDR2 are MNHEY and SMNVEV (reference sequence). The CDR3 sequence: CASSLSTGYNQPQHF. The CDR3 DNA reads as TGTGCCAGCAGTTTATCGACAGGGTACAATCAGCCCCAGCATTTT.

This clonotype occurred a few times. This chain connects TRBV20-1 to TRBJ2-5, with a possible D match to TRBD2 (6 bases). Trimming cost V 4 bases and J 3 bases, with 15 bases left between them. The germline V gene encodes CDR1 DFQATT and CDR2 SNEGSKA (reference sequence). CDR3 length: 14 residues. CDR3: CSAIWGRPEETQYF. CDR3 nucleotides: TGCAGTGCTATTTGGGGGAGGCCTGAAGAGACCCAGTACTTC.

This clonotype was found a few times. The chain uses TRBV12-3 or TRBV12-4 and TRBJ1-1; D not certain. Trimming cost V 1 base and J 1 base, with 7 bases left between them. The CDR3 runs to 14 residues. The CDR3 DNA reads as TGTGCCAGCAGTTTAGAGGCCCCGAACACTGAAGCTTTCTTT. This gives the protein CASSLEAPNTEAFF.

This rearrangement joins TRBV5-1 to TRBJ1-6; the match to TRBD1 covers 8 bases. CDR1 and CDR2 from the germline V gene are SGHRS and YFSETQ. Losses at the gene ends were 0 bases for V and 1 base for J; bases not matched to a gene: 0. CDR3 length: 16 amino acids. Here the CDR3 reads CASSLGQGSYNSPLHF. CDR3 nucleotides: TGCGCCAGCAGCTTGGGACAGGGGTCCTATAATTCACCCCTCCACTTT.